The 17 T cell receptor beta chains below were found in one sample sequenced in a study of blood T cell repertoires in COVID-19 (dated by TCRdb to about 2020). The library was produced with the immunoSEQ multiplex PCR assay. TCRdb took over this immuneACCESS table, retaining in-frame rearrangements with V and J assigned. Such tables are incomplete; in checked studies, under half of the missing clones stem from an unresolved V gene, and the remainder is unexplained. A total of more than 60,000 clones appear in this sample, 88% of them only once. Jointly, the top ten make up approximately 40% of the sample. Specimen: peripheral blood. The receptors here all came from a woman aged 55-70 years with COVID-19, enrolled during active disease.

This chain joins TRBV6-2 or TRBV6-3 and TRBJ2-1; possible D gene TRBD2, 5 bases. V was trimmed by 2 bases and J by 8 bases, leaving 13 bases between them. The length of the CDR3 is 14 residues. Germline lookup yields CDR1 MNHEY and CDR2 SVGEGT. CDR3 region: CASSYVPEGDEQFF. The CDR3 nucleotides read TGTGCCAGCAGTTACGTGCCAGAGGGAGATGAGCAGTTCTTC.

V usage is TRBV10-3 and J usage is TRBJ1-3; 10 bases line up with TRBD1. CDR1 is ENHRY, CDR2 SYGVKD, per germline. This CDR3 region has 15 residues. Germline trimming cut 6 bases from V and 2 bases from J; bases unmatched to any gene: 4. The CDR3 is CAIRQGQGTGNTIYF. In DNA, the CDR3 is TGTGCCATCAGGCAGGGACAGGGGACTGGAAACACCATATATTTT.

The chain carries TRBV2 and TRBJ2-1; D may be TRBD2 (6 bases). The germline V and J ends were trimmed by 7 bases and 7 bases, with 17 bases remaining between them. This CDR3 is 14 amino acids long. Germline assignment: CDR1 SNHLY and CDR2 FYNNEI. CDR3: CASTRGAGKNEQFF. DNA of the CDR3: TGTGCCAGCACCCGCGGGGCAGGGAAAAATGAGCAGTTCTTC.

This clone occurred a few times. Here the CDR3 DNA reads TGCAGCGTCGCCCCGGGAGGCGGCACTGAAGCTTTCTTT. Translating gives CSVAPGGGTEAFF. This chain links TRBV29-1 with TRBJ1-1; D call uncertain. The CDR3 covers 13 residues. The V end was cut by 6 bases, the J end by 4 bases, with 15 bases between. Germline loops: CDR1 SQVTM, CDR2 ANQGSEA. The full variable domain, completed using reference TRBV29-1 and TRBJ1-1, is SAVISQKPSRDICQRGTSLTIQCQVDSQVTMMFWYRQQPGQSLTLIATANQGSEATYESGFVIDKFPISRPNLTFSTLTVSNMSPEDSSIYLCSVAPGGGTEAFFGQGTRLTVV.

This chain connects TRBV7-2 to TRBJ1-2; maybe TRBD1 (6 bases). Per germline, CDR1 SGHTA and CDR2 FQGNSA. Trimming removed 1 base from V and 6 bases from J, with 12 bases in between. CDR3 size: 14 residues. CDR3 DNA sequence: TGTGCCAGCAGCTTAGTCGGGGGGGCGGATGGCTACACCTTC. Translated, it gives CASSLVGGADGYTF.

V usage is TRBV4-1 and J usage is TRBJ2-3; 11 nucleotides match TRBD1. Looked up from germline, CDR1 is MGHRA and CDR2 is YSYEKL. The ends lost 1 base at V and 8 bases at J; junction bases unmatched: 8. CDR3 size: 16 residues. CDR3 region: CASSQGGTGGSGTQYF. As DNA, the CDR3 is TGCGCCAGCAGCCAAGGCGGGACAGGGGGTTCCGGTACGCAGTATTTT.

The V and J genes are TRBV28 and TRBJ2-7, with D possibly TRBD1 on 6 matching bases. V was trimmed by 7 bases and J by 8 bases, leaving 12 bases between them. Germline CDR1 is MDHEN and CDR2 is SYDVKM. The length of the CDR3 is 11 residues. The CDR3 region is CASNRGYQQYF. CDR3 bases: TGTGCCAGCAATAGGGGGTACCAGCAGTACTTC.

The genes are TRBV3-1 (or the pseudogene TRBV3-2) and TRBJ1-2; D unclear. The CDR3 is made up of 13 amino acids. The V gene's germline CDR1 is LGHDT and CDR2 YNNKEL (reference sequence). The V and J ends lost 4 bases and 5 bases respectively, with 11 bases between them. CDR3 in amino acids: CASSPTTLYGYTF. Written as DNA, the CDR3 is TGTGCCAGCAGCCCCACTACTCTTTATGGCTACACCTTC.

The rearrangement links TRBV7-2 to TRBJ2-3, with D perhaps matching TRBD2 (6 bases). Germline V CDR1 and CDR2: SGHTA, FQGNSA. With 2 bases removed from V and 3 bases from J, the gap between germline ends came to 15 bases. The CDR3 loop spans 16 amino acids. The CDR3 sequence is CASSLLVGSGTDTQYF. CDR3 in DNA: TGTGCCAGCAGCTTATTAGTCGGGAGTGGAACAGATACGCAGTATTTT.

The chain joins TRBV19 to TRBJ2-3, with D maybe TRBD2 (5 bases). The V gene's germline CDR1 is LNHDA and CDR2 SQIVND (reference sequence). V lost 7 bases to trimming and J lost 6 bases, with 8 bases between them. This CDR3 is built from 11 residues. The CDR3 sequence is CASKTGDTQYF. The CDR3 DNA reads as TGTGCCAGTAAAACGGGGGATACGCAGTATTTT.

The V call is TRBV29-1, the J call TRBJ2-5; TRBD1 might be the D (5 bases). Trimming stripped 4 bases from V and 4 bases from J, with 16 bases between. Per the germline V gene, CDR1 is SQVTM and CDR2 is ANQGSEA. The CDR3 is 14 amino acids. The CDR3 DNA sequence: TGCAGCGTTGGACGACAGTCCTTCGGAGAGACCCAGTACTTC. This encodes CSVGRQSFGETQYF.

This clone occurred once. The chain joins TRBV7-9 to TRBJ2-5; maybe TRBD2 (6 bases). Deletions cut 1 base from V and 5 bases from J, with 8 bases between. The CDR3 extends over 13 amino acids. The germline V gene has CDR1 SEHNR and CDR2 FQNEAQ (reference sequence). CDR3 protein: CASSLGLVETQYF. For the CDR3, the DNA is TGTGCCAGCAGCTTAGGACTAGTGGAGACCCAGTACTTC.

The rearrangement links TRBV7-6 to TRBJ2-1; the match to TRBD2 covers 10 bases. Germline CDR1 is SGHVS and CDR2 is FNYEAQ. The CDR3 is 15 amino acids. V was clipped by 1 base and J by 6 bases; unmatched bases: 3. The CDR3 is CASSLGASGSNEQFF. The DNA for the CDR3 is TGTGCCAGCAGCTTAGGGGCTAGCGGGAGCAATGAGCAGTTCTTC.

This chain joins TRBV7-2 and TRBJ2-1, with TRBD1 matching over 7 bases. The CDR3 contains 15 residues. Germline assignment: CDR1 SGHTA and CDR2 FQGNSA. Trimming took 5 bases from V and 2 from J; bases not matched to a gene: 6. Here the CDR3 reads CASSPDGTAYNEQFF. The CDR3 nucleotides are TGTGCCAGCAGCCCCGACGGGACAGCCTACAATGAGCAGTTCTTC.

The chain joins TRBV7-9 to TRBJ2-3; TRBD2 matches 9 bases. V shed 3 bases and J 6 bases; nucleotides not matched to a gene: 4. CDR3 length equals 14 residues. In germline, CDR1 is SEHNR, CDR2 FQNEAQ (reference sequence). DNA of the CDR3: TGTGCCAGCAGCTTCGGACTAGCGCCGGATACGCAGTATTTT. It yields the protein CASSFGLAPDTQYF.

The V call is TRBV25-1, the J call TRBJ2-3; a weak D match, TRBD2 (6 bases). CDR1 is MGHDK, CDR2 SYGVNS, per germline. CDR3 size: 16 residues. V was pared by 1 base and J by 6 bases, with 17 bases between. CDR3 nucleotide sequence: TGTGCCAGCAGTGAATTAGCGGACTCCTCGCGCGATACGCAGTATTTT. It is translated as CASSELADSSRDTQYF.

This chain links TRBV5-1 with TRBJ2-7; D possibly corresponds to TRBD2 (6 bases). CDR3 length: 15 amino acids. The germline V and J ends were trimmed by 3 bases and 7 bases, with 20 bases remaining between them. Germline V lookup: CDR1 SGHRS, CDR2 YFSETQ. Here the CDR3 DNA reads TGCGCCAGCAGCTCGTCCCCCGGGGGTTTAAAAGAGCAGTACTTC. It specifies CASSSSPGGLKEQYF.